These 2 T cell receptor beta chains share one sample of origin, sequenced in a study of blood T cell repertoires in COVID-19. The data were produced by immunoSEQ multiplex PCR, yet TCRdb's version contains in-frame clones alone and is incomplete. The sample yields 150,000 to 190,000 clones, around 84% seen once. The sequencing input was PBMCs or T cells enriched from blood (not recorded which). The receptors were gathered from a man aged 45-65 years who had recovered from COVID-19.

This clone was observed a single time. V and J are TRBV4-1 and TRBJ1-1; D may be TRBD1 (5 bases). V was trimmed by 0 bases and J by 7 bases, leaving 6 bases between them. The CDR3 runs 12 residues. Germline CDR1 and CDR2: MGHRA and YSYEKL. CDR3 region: CASSQETGEAFF. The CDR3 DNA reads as TGCGCCAGCAGCCAAGAAACAGGTGAAGCTTTCTTT.

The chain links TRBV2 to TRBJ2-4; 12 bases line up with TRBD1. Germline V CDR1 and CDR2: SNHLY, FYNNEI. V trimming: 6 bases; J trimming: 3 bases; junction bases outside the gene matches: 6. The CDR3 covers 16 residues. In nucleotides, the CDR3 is TGTGCCAGCAGGGGGGGACAGGGGGCTGGCAAAAACATTCAGTACTTC. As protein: CASRGGQGAGKNIQYF.